The rows below give T cell receptor beta chains drawn from one sample of a study of Ad26.COV2.S vaccination and SARS-CoV-2 variants. Clones were sequenced by immunoSEQ multiplex PCR, and TCRdb holds only the in-frame ones, with some missing. The sample records about 350,000 clones, about nine tenths being singletons. The specimen comprised peripheral blood, sampled in a trial of Ad26.COV2.S vaccine versus placebo. These receptors were obtained from a person aged 18 to 65 who received the Ad26.COV2.S COVID-19 vaccine or a placebo. Both conserved end residues are part of each CDR3. A D gene is named only where the DNA matches it firmly. Clone sizes are given selectively: once, few, many, or a class where the clone is expanded.

j_call v_call clone_size d_call cdr3_nt cdr3_aa
TRBJ2-3 TRBV9 NA TRBD1 TGTGCCAGCGGGACAGGGGGCACAGATACGCAGTATTTT CASGTGGTDTQYF
TRBJ2-5 TRBV7-3 NA NA TGTGCCAGCAGCTTAAGTCCCGGGATGGAGGAGACCCAGTACTTC CASSLSPGMEETQYF
TRBJ1-1 TRBV19 NA TRBD1 TGTGCCAGTAGTATTGGTTCGGGACAGGGAGAAGCTTTCTTT CASSIGSGQGEAFF
TRBJ2-6 TRBV24-1 NA TRBD1 TGTGCCACCACGGGGACAGGGGGCCCTGGGGCCAACGTCCTGACTTTC CATTGTGGPGANVLTF
TRBJ1-3 TRBV16 NA TRBD1 TGTGCCAGCAGCCAATATTCAGGGGGAACTGGAAACACCATATATTTT CASSQYSGGTGNTIYF
TRBJ2-7 TRBV19 NA NA TGTGCCAGTAGTATAGTTTTCGAGAAAGACTACGAGCAGTACTTC CASSIVFEKDYEQYF
TRBJ2-3 TRBV6-5 NA NA TGTGCCGGCTCAAGGACAGGCACAGATACGCAGTATTTT CAGSRTGTDTQYF
TRBJ2-7 TRBV11-2 NA NA TGTGCCAGCAGCTTAGCGGGGAGCTCCTACGAGCAGTACTTC CASSLAGSSYEQYF
TRBJ2-1 TRBV3-1/TRBV3-2 NA TRBD2 TGTGCCAGCAGCCAAGGTGCACTAGCGGGAGAGGTGCGTAATGAGCAGTTCTTC CASSQGALAGEVRNEQFF
TRBJ2-3 TRBV7-2 NA TRBD1 TGTGCCAGCAGCTTAGGAGGTCCCAGGGGGTATACGCAGTATTTT CASSLGGPRGYTQYF
TRBJ2-4 TRBV2 NA TRBD2 TGTGCCAGCCTAGCGGGGGCACTAGCCAAAAACATTCAGTACTTC CASLAGALAKNIQYF
TRBJ1-1 TRBV7-8 NA NA TGTGCCAGCAGTCCGAGGGCAGCTGGTAAATTTGAAGCTTTCTTT CASSPRAAGKFEAFF
TRBJ2-1 TRBV3-1/TRBV3-2 NA TRBD2 TGTGCCAGCAGCCAAGGGACTAGCGGGGGGCCCTACAATGAGCAGTTCTTC CASSQGTSGGPYNEQFF
TRBJ2-7 TRBV15 NA NA TGTGCCACCAGCAGAGATGCTAGCGCTAGCTCCTACGAGCAGTACTTC CATSRDASASSYEQYF
TRBJ2-1 TRBV6-5 once TRBD1 TGTGCCAGCAGGTCGGGCTATACAGGGGACAATGAGCAGTTCTTC CASRSGYTGDNEQFF
TRBJ2-1 TRBV19 NA NA TGTGCCAGTACCAGCGGGCGACTCTACAATGAGCAGTTCTTC CASTSGRLYNEQFF
TRBJ2-5 TRBV4-1 NA NA TGCGCCAGCAGCCATTTAATAGGGACACAAGAGACCCAGTACTTC CASSHLIGTQETQYF
TRBJ2-7 TRBV25-1 NA NA TGTGCCAGCAGTGAAATAGGGGGAGGCAGCTCCTACGAGCAGTACTTC CASSEIGGGSSYEQYF
TRBJ2-7 TRBV5-6 NA NA TGTGCCAGCAGCTTGGATGGGAGTTCCTACGAGCAGTACTTC CASSLDGSSYEQYF
TRBJ1-4 TRBV30 NA NA TGTGCCTGGAAGAGGCAGCTAAATGAAAAACTGTTTTTT CAWKRQLNEKLFF
TRBJ1-2 TRBV4-3 NA TRBD1 TGCGCCAGCAGCCCGAACCCCCCGGCAGGGGGCGATAACTATGGCTACACCTTC CASSPNPPAGGDNYGYTF
TRBJ2-7 TRBV13 NA NA TGTGCCAGCAGTCCTTGGGGACGGCAGAGCTCCTACGAGCAGTACTTC CASSPWGRQSSYEQYF
TRBJ1-2 TRBV18 NA NA TGTGCCAGCTCACCGGACAGTGGCTATGGCTACACCTTC CASSPDSGYGYTF
TRBJ1-4 TRBV4-1 NA NA TGCGCCAGCAGCCAATTACGAGGAGAAAAACTGTTTTTT CASSQLRGEKLFF
TRBJ1-6 TRBV6-4 NA TRBD1 TGTGCCAGCAGATTGGGACAGGGAAATTCACCCCTCCACTTT CASRLGQGNSPLHF
TRBJ2-1 TRBV19 NA NA TGTGCCAGTAGTTACAGGGGGGGGTCCTACAATGAGCAGTTCTTC CASSYRGGSYNEQFF
TRBJ1-1 TRBV30 NA TRBD1 TGTGCCCGCTCGGAGACAGGGGACCCAAACACTGAAGCTTTCTTT CARSETGDPNTEAFF
TRBJ1-1 TRBV19 NA NA TGTGCCAGTAGATCCGGAGGGGTGAACACTGAAGCTTTCTTT CASRSGGVNTEAFF
TRBJ1-1 TRBV29-1 NA NA TGCAGCGTTGACTTTCTTATTTGGGGAGGTGGTGAAGCTTTCTTT CSVDFLIWGGGEAFF
TRBJ1-3 TRBV3-1/TRBV3-2 NA TRBD1 TGTGCCAGCAGCCAAGGCAGGGGGATTGGAAACACCATATATTTT CASSQGRGIGNTIYF
TRBJ1-1 TRBV28 once NA TGTGCCAGCAGACTAACGTTCGCGAACACTGAAGCTTTCTTT CASRLTFANTEAFF
TRBJ1-6 TRBV19 NA TRBD1 TGTGCCAGTAGGACTGGGACAGGGGGCAATTCACCCCTCCACTTT CASRTGTGGNSPLHF
TRBJ2-7 TRBV15 NA TRBD1 TGTGCCACCAGCAGTCGCATTCCGACAGGGGGGTACGAGCAGTACTTC CATSSRIPTGGYEQYF
TRBJ2-5 TRBV2 NA NA TGTGCCAGCAGTGAACGATTGGAGACCCAGTACTTC CASSERLETQYF
TRBJ2-7 TRBV5-4 NA TRBD2 TGTGCCAGCAGCTCCCTGACTAGCGGGAACTACGAGCAGTACTTC CASSSLTSGNYEQYF
TRBJ1-1 TRBV4-2 NA TRBD1 TGTGCCAGCAGCCAAGGGGACAGGGGCAAGTACACTGAAGCTTTCTTT CASSQGDRGKYTEAFF
TRBJ1-5 TRBV28 NA NA TGTGCCAGCAGTCCCCAGACAGCGATCAATCAGCCCCAGCATTTT CASSPQTAINQPQHF
TRBJ2-1 TRBV20-1 NA TRBD2 TGCAGTGCTAGTGGACATAGCGGGAGGATCAATGAGCAGTTCTTC CSASGHSGRINEQFF
TRBJ1-1 TRBV6-2/TRBV6-3 NA NA TGTGCCAGCAGTTACTCATATGACACTGAAGCTTTCTTT CASSYSYDTEAFF
TRBJ2-7 TRBV6-5 NA NA TGTGCCAGTCAGCTCTCCGCCTACGAGCAGTACTTC CASQLSAYEQYF
TRBJ1-2 TRBV3-1/TRBV3-2 NA NA TGTGCCAGCAGCCAACTACAGGATGGCTACACCTTC CASSQLQDGYTF
TRBJ2-6 TRBV3-1/TRBV3-2 NA TRBD1 TGTGCCAGCAGCCACACGAGACAGGGTAGCGGGGCCAACGTCCTGACTTTC CASSHTRQGSGANVLTF
TRBJ1-1 TRBV2 NA NA TGTGCCAGCAGTGAAGCGGGGCGGGACGGACAATATGCTTTCTTT CASSEAGRDGQYAFF
TRBJ1-5 TRBV19 NA NA TGTGCCAGTACTCACCCTCCGGGTCAGCCCCAGCATTTT CASTHPPGQPQHF
TRBJ1-2 TRBV2 NA NA TGTGCCAGCAGGTTTAGGTTCTACACCTTC CASRFRFYTF
TRBJ2-5 TRBV10-3 NA NA TGTGCCATCAGTGAGTTTGCGGCTCGGGAAGAGACCCAGTACTTC CAISEFAAREETQYF
TRBJ2-4 TRBV6-2/TRBV6-3 few TRBD2 TGTGCCAGCAGTTACTCCATGGAACGACTAGCAGCCAAAAACATTCAGTACTTC CASSYSMERLAAKNIQYF
TRBJ1-1 TRBV23-1 once TRBD1 TGCGCCAGCAGTCAATCGGACAGGATGAACACTGAAGCTTTCTTT CASSQSDRMNTEAFF
TRBJ2-1 TRBV9 NA TRBD2 TGTGCCAGTGGACTAGCGGGAGGGCCAGGTGGCAATGAGCAGTTCTTC CASGLAGGPGGNEQFF
TRBJ1-2 TRBV5-4 NA NA TGTGCCAGCAGCGAACAGGCGCAGCCTTCTAACTATGGCTACACCTTC CASSEQAQPSNYGYTF
TRBJ2-3 TRBV30 NA NA TGTGCCTGGAGTGTTAGCTCCGATACGCAGTATTTT CAWSVSSDTQYF
TRBJ1-2 TRBV28 NA NA TGTGCCAGCAGTTTATATGATGGCTACACCTTC CASSLYDGYTF
TRBJ2-3 TRBV28 NA NA TGTGCCAGCAGTTTGGAGGTAGATACGCAGTATTTT CASSLEVDTQYF
TRBJ2-7 TRBV5-1 few NA TGCGCCAGCAGTAGCAGCACGGGTCTCTACGAGCAGTACTTC CASSSSTGLYEQYF
TRBJ2-7 TRBV11-3 once NA TGTGCCAGCAGCCCACACAGAGGAGTCTACGAGCAGTACTTC CASSPHRGVYEQYF